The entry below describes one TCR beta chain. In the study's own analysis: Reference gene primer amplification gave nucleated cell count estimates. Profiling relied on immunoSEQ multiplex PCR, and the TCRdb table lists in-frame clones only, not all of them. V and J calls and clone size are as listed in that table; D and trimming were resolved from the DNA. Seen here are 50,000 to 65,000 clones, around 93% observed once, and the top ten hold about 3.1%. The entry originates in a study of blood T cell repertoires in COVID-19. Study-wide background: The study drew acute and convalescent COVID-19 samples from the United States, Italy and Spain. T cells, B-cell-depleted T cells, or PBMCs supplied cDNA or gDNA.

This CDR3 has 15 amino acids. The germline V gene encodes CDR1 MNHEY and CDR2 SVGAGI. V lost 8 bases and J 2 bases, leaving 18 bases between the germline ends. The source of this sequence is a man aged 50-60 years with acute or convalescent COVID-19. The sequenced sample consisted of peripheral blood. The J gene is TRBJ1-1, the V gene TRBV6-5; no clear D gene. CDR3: CASLPGRRVNTEAFF. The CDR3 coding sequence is TGTGCCAGCTTGCCCGGGCGGAGGGTAAACACTGAAGCTTTCTTT.